This T cell receptor (beta chain) stems from a study of blood T cell repertoires in COVID-19. Study as a whole: Acute-phase and convalescent COVID-19 samples originated in the United States, Italy and Spain. Sample material is recorded as cDNA or gDNA derived from T cells, B-cell-depleted T cells, or PBMCs.

CDR3 length equals 14 residues. V shed 0 bases, J shed 7 bases, and the junction held 2 bases outside the gene matches. Germline V lookup: CDR1 MNHEY, CDR2 SVGAGI. In the original workflow: How many nucleated cells were present was estimated from reference gene primer amplification. Some clones are missing from TCRdb's copy, which holds only in-frame ones; the method was immunoSEQ multiplex PCR. The V and J calls and clone size were taken over from that table, and D and trimming were inferred from the DNA. Of 89,000 or so clones detected, roughly 84% appear once; the ten largest clones hold roughly 12%.

The V and J genes are TRBV6-5 and TRBJ2-1, with 8 bases identical to TRBD1. The sample consisted of peripheral blood. This TCR came from a human donor in a cohort sampled during active COVID-19. CDR3 in amino acids: CASSYSGDRNEQFF. CDR3 nucleotides: TGTGCCAGCAGTTACTCCGGGGACAGGAATGAGCAGTTCTTC.